The count of the clone carrying this TCR beta chain is one. Repertoires were generated with immunoSEQ multiplex PCR, while TCRdb's copy carries only in-frame clones and drops some. The profile shows about 420,000 clones, approximately 90% of them singletons. The sample originates from a study of Ad26.COV2.S vaccination and SARS-CoV-2 variants. About the study: Doses of Ad26.COV2.S were injected into muscle once or twice, 56 days apart.

The V and J ends lost 6 bases and 6 bases respectively, with 13 bases between them. The CDR3 sequence is 13 residues long. Germline lookup yields CDR1 SGHTS and CDR2 YDEGEE. Described treatment: some 19 received Ad26.COV2.S at low or high dose, single or two shots; about 5 received placebo; per-sample allocation not given. Sampling happened 63 days after the first vaccine or placebo injection. The chain joins TRBV5-8 to TRBJ2-1; maybe TRBD2 (5 bases). The sequenced sample was peripheral blood, obtained in a trial of Ad26.COV2.S vaccine versus placebo. The clonotype originates from a person aged 18-60 years who received the Ad26.COV2.S COVID-19 vaccine or a placebo. CDR3: CASTITSGNEQFF. CDR3 in DNA: TGTGCCAGCACCATAACAAGCGGCAATGAGCAGTTCTTC. The variable domain in full, completed from reference TRBV5-8 and TRBJ2-1, reads EAGVTQSPTHLIKTRGQQATLRCSPISGHTSVYWYQQALGLGLQFLLWYDEGEERNRGNFPPRFSGRQFPNYSSELNVNALELEDSALYLCASTITSGNEQFFGPGTRLTVL.